This is a list of T cell receptor beta chains from one sample in a study of shared clonotypes between healthy human individuals. Libraries were prepared by immunoSEQ multiplex PCR; TCRdb keeps only in-frame clonotypes and omits some of them. Here the sample spans millions of clones, 85% to 95% being singletons. The sequenced sample was naive CD4+ T cells sorted from blood. The origin of the receptors is a man aged 18 to 29 in good health. Each CDR3 is given with its conserved first and last residue. The D gene is left open where the match is weak. Only some rows state a clone size, as once, few, many or a class for expanded clones.

CDR3 protein | CDR3 DNA | V gene | clone size | J gene | D gene
CASSIAVEGIPGELFF | TGTGCCAGTAGTATCGCGGTCGAAGGAATCCCCGGGGAGCTGTTTTTT | TRBV19 | . | TRBJ2-2 | .
CASSRSAQEQYF | TGTGCCAGCAGCCGATCAGCACAAGAGCAGTACTTC | TRBV11-2 | . | TRBJ2-7 | .
CASSLEGTDTDTQYF | TGCGCCAGCAGCTTGGAAGGGACAGACACAGATACGCAGTATTTT | TRBV5-1 | . | TRBJ2-3 | TRBD1
CASGTGGSLEAFF | TGTGCCAGCGGGACAGGGGGCTCTCTTGAAGCTTTCTTT | TRBV28 | . | TRBJ1-1 | TRBD1
CASSEGGSLLEQYF | TGTGCCAGCAGTGAAGGCGGGAGTCTTCTCGAGCAGTACTTC | TRBV2 | . | TRBJ2-7 | TRBD2
CASSGLGQSTEAFF | TGCGCCAGCAGCGGCCTGGGCCAAAGCACTGAAGCTTTCTTT | TRBV5-1 | . | TRBJ1-1 | .
CASSSGQGDEKLFF | TGTGCCAGCAGTTCGGGACAGGGGGATGAAAAACTGTTTTTT | TRBV6-6 | . | TRBJ1-4 | TRBD1
CASSLEGNTGVGETQYF | TGTGCCAGCAGCTTAGAGGGAAACACAGGGGTTGGTGAGACCCAGTACTTC | TRBV7-6 | . | TRBJ2-5 | TRBD1
CASSQDINQPQHF | TGCGCCAGCAGCCAGGACATTAATCAGCCCCAGCATTTT | TRBV4-3 | . | TRBJ1-5 | .
CAWSVLSGGAQEQYF | TGTGCCTGGAGTGTACTAAGCGGGGGGGCCCAGGAGCAGTACTTC | TRBV30 | . | TRBJ2-7 | TRBD2
CASSLGSSGGTDTQYF | TGTGCCAGCAGCTTAGGGTCCTCCGGAGGCACAGATACGCAGTATTTT | TRBV5-4 | . | TRBJ2-3 | .
CASDHKLSNYGYTF | TGTGCCAGCGATCATAAACTGAGCAACTATGGCTACACCTTC | TRBV28 | . | TRBJ1-2 | .
CASSPLLAGTPGVTGELFF | TGTGCCAGCTCACCACTTCTAGCGGGGACCCCTGGCGTCACCGGGGAGCTGTTTTTT | TRBV18 | . | TRBJ2-2 | TRBD2
CASSTGTGGIQPQHF | TGTGCCAGTAGTACGGGTACAGGGGGGATTCAGCCCCAGCATTTT | TRBV19 | . | TRBJ1-5 | TRBD1
CASKRSGELFF | TGTGCCAGCAAGAGGTCCGGGGAGCTGTTTTTT | TRBV2 | . | TRBJ2-2 | .
CAWSVAGGRPSGANVLTF | TGTGCCTGGAGTGTAGCAGGGGGCCGCCCCTCTGGGGCCAACGTCCTGACTTTC | TRBV30 | . | TRBJ2-6 | TRBD1
CASSPWGGNSPLHF | TGTGCCAGCAGCCCCTGGGGTGGGAATTCACCCCTCCACTTT | TRBV4-2 | once | TRBJ1-6 | .
CASRLAGGSYEQYF | TGTGCCAGCAGGTTAGCGGGGGGCTCCTACGAGCAGTACTTC | TRBV28 | . | TRBJ2-7 | TRBD2
CASSRTGSTQPQHF | TGTGCCAGCAGCAGGACAGGCTCGACCCAGCCCCAGCATTTT | TRBV7-8 | . | TRBJ1-5 | TRBD1
CASSRWTGGTDTQYF | TGTGCCAGCAGCCGATGGACAGGGGGCACAGATACGCAGTATTTT | TRBV11-3 | . | TRBJ2-3 | TRBD1
CAWDSGANVLTF | TGTGCCTGGGACTCTGGGGCCAACGTCCTGACTTTC | TRBV30 | few | TRBJ2-6 | .
CASSLEAGGDEQYF | TGTGCCAGCAGCTTGGAGGCAGGGGGCGACGAGCAGTACTTC | TRBV5-8 | . | TRBJ2-7 | TRBD1
CASLWTGPPYGYTF | TGTGCCAGCTTGTGGACAGGGCCTCCCTATGGCTACACCTTC | TRBV6-1 | . | TRBJ1-2 | TRBD1
CASSPAGQPHAQYF | TGTGCCAGCAGCCCAGCGGGACAACCCCACGCGCAGTATTTT | TRBV5-6 | . | TRBJ2-3 | .